This TCR beta chain appears in the sequencing data of a study of blood T cell repertoires in COVID-19. Across the whole study: PBMCs, B-cell-depleted T cells, or T cells provided the cDNA or gDNA that made up the material.

Using immunoSEQ multiplex PCR, the repertoire was profiled, and TCRdb retains in-frame clones only, with some absent. The sample includes 55,000 to 65,000 clones, approximately 86% of them seen just once. Germline lookup yields CDR1 SGHRS and CDR2 YFSETQ. The CDR3 runs to 13 residues. With V trimmed by 4 bases and J by 2 bases, 3 bases remained unmatched. The sample comprised peripheral blood. The sequence came from a human donor with acute or convalescent COVID-19. The donor label of this sample is uncertain. V and J are TRBV5-1 and TRBJ2-7; TRBD1 aligns across 7 bases. CDR3 residues: CASSTGQTYEQYF. In DNA, the CDR3 is TGCGCCAGCAGCACGGGACAGACCTACGAGCAGTACTTC.